This T cell receptor beta chain was obtained from a study of post-analysis software for immune sequencing data. Broader study findings: Roughly 5 TRBV segments, TRBV5-6, TRBV5-1 and TRBV20-1 among them, were found more frequent in patients than controls. Compared with controls, patients showed significantly lower normalized Chao1 diversity.

Every TCR beta cDNA library bore unique molecular identifiers. TCRdb re-called the PCR reads through MiXCR, storing one row per CDR3 protein. The sample yields about 760,000 distinct CDR3 sequences, just under 30% seen once. About this clonotype itself: As yet, its antigen is unknown.

This CDR3 is built from 14 residues. The germline V and J ends were trimmed by 4 bases and 4 bases, with 14 bases remaining between them. Germline V CDR1 and CDR2: SGHRS, YFSETQ. This sequence was found in a girl aged 5 to 17 with multiple sclerosis. The chain joins TRBV5-1 to TRBJ1-1; no clear D. Sample: blood. In DNA, the CDR3 is TGCGCCAGCAGCCTGCAGGAGAGCGGCACTGAAGCTTTCTTT. Translation gives CASSLQESGTEAFF.